One and the same sample provided the 18 T cell receptor beta chains below, sequenced in a study of blood T cell repertoires in COVID-19. Sequencing used immunoSEQ multiplex PCR; TCRdb keeps in-frame clones, though not all of them. The profile covers 300,000 or so clones, with 90% appearing a single time and roughly 3.7% taken by the ten largest. Sequences were obtained from peripheral blood. The receptors were sampled from a middle-aged woman with acute or convalescent COVID-19.

The chain uses TRBV19 and TRBJ2-3; TRBD2 matches 7 bases. Germline CDR1 reads LNHDA; CDR2 reads SQIVND (reference sequence). The J segment lost 4 bases and the V segment lost 2 bases, leaving 6 bases of the junction unmatched. This CDR3 is 15 amino acids long. The CDR3 region is CASSIRAGRSDTQYF. The CDR3 DNA sequence: TGTGCCAGTAGTATACGAGCGGGGCGATCAGATACGCAGTATTTT.

The rearrangement links TRBV28 to TRBJ1-5; 9 positions match TRBD1. The CDR3 spans 15 residues. J gave up 6 bases and V 3 bases, and 6 bases lay outside the gene matches. Germline V gene sequence: CDR1 MDHEN, CDR2 SYDVKM. This CDR3 reads CASSLGTGQFQPQHF. The CDR3 nucleotides are TGTGCCAGCAGTTTGGGGACAGGGCAGTTTCAGCCCCAGCATTTT.

The chain has TRBV5-5 and TRBJ1-2, with D perhaps matching TRBD1 (5 bases). There are 16 residues in the CDR3. V gave up 4 bases and J gave up 3 bases, with 19 bases separating them. CDR1 is SGHKS and CDR2 is YYEKEE in the germline V gene (reference sequence). CDR3 sequence (DNA): TGTGCCAGCAGCCAACGGGTTGGAGGGGAGCACTATGGCTACACCTTC. It translates to CASSQRVGGEHYGYTF. Complete variable domain (other parts from reference TRBV5-5 and TRBJ1-2): DAGVTQSPTHLIKTRGQQVTLRCSPISGHKSVSWYQQVLGQGPQFIFQYYEKEERGRGNFPDRFSARQFPNYSSELNVNALLLGDSALYLCASSQRVGGEHYGYTFGSGTRLTVV.

Only one count was recorded for this clone. V and J are TRBV7-9 and TRBJ2-7, with 7 bases that match TRBD1. The germline V gene encodes CDR1 SEHNR and CDR2 FQNEAQ (reference sequence). The junction had 6 bases not matched to a gene; V was cut back by 5 bases and J by 2 bases. CDR3 size: 14 residues. The CDR3 DNA sequence: TGTGCCAGCAGCGACCCGGGACAGCCCTACGAGCAGTACGTC. Translating it yields CASSDPGQPYEQYV.

The chain employs TRBV19 and TRBJ2-1, with 7 bases matching TRBD1. This CDR3 is built from 14 residues. The V and J ends lost 7 bases and 5 bases, in that order; junction bases with no gene match: 8. Germline V gene sequence: CDR1 LNHDA, CDR2 SQIVND (reference sequence). The CDR3 loop is CASTPRTGNNEQFF. The CDR3 DNA follows: TGTGCCAGTACTCCTAGGACAGGTAACAATGAGCAGTTCTTC.

The chain carries TRBV7-8 and TRBJ1-2, with D possibly TRBD1 on 5 matching bases. The CDR3 runs 17 residues. Deletions cut 4 bases from V and 2 bases from J, with 20 bases between. Germline V gene sequence: CDR1 SGHVS, CDR2 FQNEAQ. CDR3 loop: CASSSGELGQGNYGYTF. DNA of the CDR3: TGTGCCAGCAGCTCGGGCGAGTTAGGGCAGGGAAACTATGGCTACACCTTC.

The V gene is TRBV14, the J gene TRBJ1-4; D remains unclear. Germline CDR1 is SGHDN and CDR2 is FVKESK. Deletions cut 3 bases from V and 10 bases from J, with 21 bases between. CDR3 length equals 16 residues. CDR3 bases: TGTGCCAGCAGCCAGCTCCAGACCAGGTCTTATTCAAAACTGTTTTTT. It specifies CASSQLQTRSYSKLFF.

The chain couples TRBV11-2 to TRBJ2-3; 8 nucleotides agree with TRBD2. Unmatched junction bases numbered 9, after V lost 2 bases and J lost 2 bases. Germline CDR1 is SGHAT and CDR2 is FQNNGV. This CDR3 spans 17 amino acids. In DNA, the CDR3 is TGTGCCAGCAGCTTAACGGGGGGGCGCTGGGTCACAGATACGCAGTATTTT. Translation gives CASSLTGGRWVTDTQYF.

This clone has a single count. CDR3 bases: TGTGCCAGCTCACCTACCCTTGGGGCGGCGGACACCGGGGAGCTGTTTTTT. This encodes CASSPTLGAADTGELFF. The rearrangement joins TRBV18 to TRBJ2-2, with D maybe TRBD1 (5 bases). Trimming shortened V by 3 bases and J by 3 bases, and 17 bases separated the two germline ends. Germline-derived CDR1 and CDR2 are KGHSH and LQKENI. CDR3 size: 17 residues.

This clone turned up a few times. The genes are TRBV20-1 and TRBJ1-4; 9 bases align to TRBD1. Germline trimming cut 3 bases from V and 0 bases from J; bases unmatched to any gene: 8. Per the germline V gene, CDR1 is DFQATT and CDR2 is SNEGSKA (reference sequence). The CDR3 is 17 residues long. This CDR3 reads CSASRQGVFSTNEKLFF. In DNA form, the CDR3 reads TGCAGTGCTAGTCGACAGGGGGTCTTCTCAACTAATGAAAAACTGTTTTTT.

This chain connects TRBV12-3 or TRBV12-4 to TRBJ2-5; the D is unclear. V was pared by 1 base and J by 3 bases, with 6 bases between. This CDR3 has 13 residues. The DNA for the CDR3 is TGTGCCAGCAGTTTAGTCAGGAAAGAGACCCAGTACTTC. Protein: CASSLVRKETQYF.

This sequence joins TRBV14 and TRBJ1-2; D is uncertain. Germline V gene data show CDR1 as SGHDN and CDR2 as FVKESK. Trimming removed 1 base from V and 0 bases from J, with 3 bases in between. The CDR3 is 13 amino acids. The CDR3 protein is CASSQVTNYGYTF. The DNA of the CDR3 is TGTGCCAGCAGCCAAGTCACTAACTATGGCTACACCTTC.

This chain connects TRBV2 to TRBJ2-1; TRBD1 matches 8 bases. Per germline, CDR1 SNHLY and CDR2 FYNNEI. This CDR3 region has 16 residues. V shed 2 bases and J 2 bases; nucleotides not matched to a gene: 5. The CDR3 DNA reads as TGTGCCAGCAGTGAACACCGACAGGGGCCCTACAATGAGCAGTTCTTC. It encodes CASSEHRQGPYNEQFF.

The chain is built from TRBV15 and TRBJ2-7; no reliable D call. This CDR3 has 15 residues. CDR1 and CDR2 from the germline V gene are LNHNV and YYDKDF (reference sequence). The germline V and J ends were trimmed by 0 bases and 0 bases, with 9 bases remaining between them. The CDR3 loop is CATSRDKSGSYEQYV. The DNA of the CDR3 is TGTGCCACCAGCAGAGATAAGTCAGGCTCCTACGAGCAGTACGTC.

The chain has TRBV7-8 and TRBJ1-2; D is ambiguous. The germline V and J ends were trimmed by 5 bases and 0 bases, with 13 bases remaining between them. The CDR3 length is 15 residues. Germline loops: CDR1 SGHVS, CDR2 FQNEAQ. In DNA, the CDR3 is TGTGCCAGCAGCCCCGCCGGGGAGACTAACTATGGCTACACCTTC. Translating gives CASSPAGETNYGYTF.

This chain joins TRBV2 and TRBJ1-1; the D gene is possibly TRBD1 (6 bases). CDR1 is SNHLY, CDR2 FYNNEI, per germline. V lost 5 bases to trimming and J lost 4 bases, with 14 bases between them. The CDR3 runs 14 residues. As DNA, the CDR3 is TGTGCCAGCAGTCCCGGGACATGGGGCACTGAAGCTTTCTTT. This encodes CASSPGTWGTEAFF.

A note on this clone: Other nucleotide sequences from this sample produce the same CDR3. The chain combines TRBV2 with TRBJ1-1; 7 bases are shared with TRBD1. The CDR3 runs to 14 residues. Germline trimming cut 7 bases from V and 4 bases from J; bases unmatched to any gene: 9. The germline V gene encodes CDR1 SNHLY and CDR2 FYNNEI. The CDR3: CASIRQGGGTEAFF. CDR3 nucleotides: TGTGCCAGCATAAGACAGGGTGGGGGCACTGAAGCTTTCTTT.

The J gene is TRBJ2-5, the V gene TRBV3-1 (or the pseudogene TRBV3-2), with D possibly matching TRBD1 (6 bases). From germline, CDR1 is LGHDT and CDR2 YNNKEL (reference sequence). The CDR3 has 16 amino acids. Deletions cut 4 bases from V and 5 bases from J, with 20 bases between. The CDR3 is CASSLEGGTFGETQYF. Written as DNA, the CDR3 is TGTGCCAGCAGCCTAGAAGGGGGAACGTTTGGGGAGACCCAGTACTTC.